Only a few counts were recorded for the clone carrying this T cell receptor (beta chain). What it recognizes is unknown. The data originate from a study of T cells in localized non-small cell lung cancer. Germline trimming cut 4 bases from V and 5 bases from J; bases unmatched to any gene: 5. This CDR3 has 13 residues. Germline assignment: CDR1 MGHRA and CDR2 YSYEKL. Points from the study as a whole: Turning up in adjacent lung were a median roughly 59 of the top 100 tumor clones. Higher T cell density in the blood was associated with longer overall survival, whereas higher adjacent-lung clonality associated with shorter survival. Adjacent uninvolved lung tissue had the highest T cell clonality, exceeding tumor. Owing to sequencing of a solitary tumor region, heterogeneity cannot be discounted.

Assay: immunoSEQ multiplex PCR; the TCRdb copy retains only in-frame clones and omits some. The sample has about 11,000 clones; approximately 80% are singletons. The TCR comes from a female donor at least 60 years old with stage II lung adenocarcinoma. The chain employs TRBV4-1 and TRBJ2-7; 7 positions match TRBD2. The material sequenced was peripheral blood mononuclear cells, taken before any cancer treatment. DNA of the CDR3: TGCGCCAGCAGCCTAAGGGGAGGGGACGAGCAGTACTTC. Translating gives CASSLRGGDEQYF.